A single sample is the source of the 6 T cell receptor beta chains below, sequenced in a study of cytomegalovirus exposure and HLA in healthy donors. The study ran its PCR with 60 Vbeta and 13 Jbeta primers. Sequencing used immunoSEQ multiplex PCR; TCRdb keeps in-frame clones, though not all of them. The top ten hold more than 1% of the sample, which has about 200,000 clones, 87% seen once. Sequenced input: PBMCs. The receptor source for this set is a boy aged 2 to 9 in good health and CMV-seronegative.

This clone was counted a single time. The chain carries TRBV28 and TRBJ2-1; 8 bases agree with TRBD1. The CDR3 is made up of 15 amino acids. Germline V gene sequence: CDR1 MDHEN, CDR2 SYDVKM. Germline trimming cut 5 bases from V and 2 bases from J; bases unmatched to any gene: 5. For the CDR3, the DNA is TGTGCCAGCAGTCTATACAGGGGGACCTACAATGAGCAGTTCTTC. Translating it yields CASSLYRGTYNEQFF. The full variable domain, its missing parts supplied by reference TRBV28 and TRBJ2-1, is DVKVTQSSRYLVKRTGEKVFLECVQDMDHENMFWYRQDPGLGLRLIYFSYDVKMKEKGDIPEGYSVSREKKERFSLILESASTNQTSMYLCASSLYRGTYNEQFFGPGTRLTVL.

The chain joins TRBV5-3 to TRBJ2-7; tentatively, D is TRBD1 (6 bases). TRBV5-3 is flagged as an ORF with uncertain function. CDR3 length: 15 residues. V lost 4 bases to trimming and J lost 2 bases, with 16 bases between them. Here the CDR3 reads CARSTTGHDTYEQYF. CDR3 nucleotides: TGTGCCAGAAGCACGACGGGACATGACACCTACGAGCAGTACTTC.

J is TRBJ2-1 and V is TRBV27; the match to TRBD2 covers 12 bases. Losses at the gene ends were 0 bases for V and 0 bases for J; bases not matched to a gene: 12. Germline-derived CDR1 and CDR2 are MNHEY and SMNVEV (reference sequence). The CDR3 is 21 residues long. Here the CDR3 DNA reads TGTGCCAGCAGTTTATCTTCGACTAGCGGGAGAATCGGCAACTCCTACAATGAGCAGTTCTTC. This sequence encodes CASSLSSTSGRIGNSYNEQFF.

The chain links TRBV19 to TRBJ2-3; D remains unclear. The CDR3 runs to 14 residues. CDR1 and CDR2 (germline): LNHDA, SQIVND (reference sequence). V gave up 1 base and J gave up 4 bases, with 9 bases separating them. The CDR3 bases are TGTGCCAGTAGTATAGGTACTCCTTCAGATACGCAGTATTTT. It encodes CASSIGTPSDTQYF. Full variable domain (outside the CDR3, taken from reference TRBV19 and TRBJ2-3): DGGITQSPKYLFRKEGQNVTLSCEQNLNHDAMYWYRQDPGQGLRLIYYSQIVNDFQKGDIAEGYSVSREKKESFPLTVTSAQKNPTAFYLCASSIGTPSDTQYFGPGTRLTVL.

Notes on this clone: The same CDR3 also results from other DNA sequences found in this sample. The genes are TRBV19 and TRBJ1-5, with D hard to call. V was clipped by 2 bases and J by 3 bases, with 8 bases between them. Germline V lookup: CDR1 LNHDA, CDR2 SQIVND (reference sequence). CDR3 size: 14 residues. CDR3: CASSITGDNQPQHF. The CDR3 nucleotides read TGTGCCAGTAGTATAACCGGGGACAATCAGCCCCAGCATTTT.

The rearrangement links TRBV28 to TRBJ2-3; TRBD1 might be the D (6 bases). This CDR3 region has 15 residues. The germline V and J ends were trimmed by 6 bases and 0 bases, with 13 bases remaining between them. Looked up from germline, CDR1 is MDHEN and CDR2 is SYDVKM. The CDR3: CASRLDRTSTDTQYF. The CDR3 DNA follows: TGTGCCAGCAGACTTGACAGGACTAGCACAGATACGCAGTATTTT.